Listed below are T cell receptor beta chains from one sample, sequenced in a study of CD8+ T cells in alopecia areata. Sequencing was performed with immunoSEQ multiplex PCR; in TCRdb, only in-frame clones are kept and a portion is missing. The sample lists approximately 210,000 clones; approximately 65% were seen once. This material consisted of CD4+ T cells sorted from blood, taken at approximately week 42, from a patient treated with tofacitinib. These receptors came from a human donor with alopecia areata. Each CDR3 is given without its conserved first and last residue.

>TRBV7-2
ASSLKSNTDTQY
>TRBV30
AWSVSLIEQF
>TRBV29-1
SVTGTSGSTDTQY
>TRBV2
ASSRDPTDSGEQY
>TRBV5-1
ASRRPGYEQY
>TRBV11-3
ASSLSWQGLT
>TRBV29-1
SALSDSSYEQY
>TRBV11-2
ASSPSPGGYT
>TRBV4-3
ASSQGADNSPLH
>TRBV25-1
ASSEQTAGTVTNEQF
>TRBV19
ASSLPGLLGEQY
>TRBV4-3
ASSQVRDGEQF
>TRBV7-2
ASSLARTGFGYT
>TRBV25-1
ASSDINRGKNIQY
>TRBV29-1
SVEVGSGIFEQY
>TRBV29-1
SVGTDGYT
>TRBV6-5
ASSRRVESPLH
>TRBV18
ASSPGGDGYT
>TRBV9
ASSVGSSGANVLT
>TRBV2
ASSEGADHSNEQF
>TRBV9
ASSPYRDNQETQY
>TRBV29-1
SVGVAGNTIY
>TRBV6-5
ASSYTARSYEQY
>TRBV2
ASSGQGTKETQY
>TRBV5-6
ASSDGTGGTFLDTQY
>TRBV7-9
ASSSDNRVVGEQY
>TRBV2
ASSVQGGGEAF
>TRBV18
ASSVLETQY
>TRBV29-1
SVGRGGNEQF
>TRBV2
ASSGGQVYSNQPQH
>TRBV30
AWSEGPVNSPLH
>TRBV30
AWSWGGKPQAF
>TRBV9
ASSVRGERDEKLF
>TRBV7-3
AVGDSLSGANVLT
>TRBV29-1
SATGVANYGYT
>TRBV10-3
AISERGTQETQY
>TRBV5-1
ASSQTSGGDYEQY
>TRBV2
ATGTGNQPQH
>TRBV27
ASKGHKNQPQH
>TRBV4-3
ASSQDSDGGVQPQH
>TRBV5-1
ASSLVNRGDQSPLH
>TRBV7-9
ASSLDNYGYT
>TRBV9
ASGLLNYGYT
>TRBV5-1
ASRQNTGELF
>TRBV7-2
ASSPVLPSGANVLT
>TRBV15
ATSIQLDTGEQY
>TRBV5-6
ASSSSGGGRLLDTQY
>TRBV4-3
ASSRALAGDDKRNTGELF
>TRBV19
ASSIGALGTTGELF
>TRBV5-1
ASSPGGGYYGYT
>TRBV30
AWSGGQHNEKLF
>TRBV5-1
ASSVDRRDSGANVLT
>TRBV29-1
SAEQGSNEQF
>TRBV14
ASSQGWNTEAF
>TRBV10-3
AISESTWVGETQY